This TCR beta chain was identified in a study of T cell changes during pregnancy in multiple sclerosis. This clone was seen a single time. Germline V gives CDR1 MNHNS, CDR2 SASEGT. This CDR3 spans 15 amino acids. Generated by immunoSEQ multiplex PCR, the TCRdb table keeps only in-frame clones and is missing some. This sample has 90,000 to 95,000 clones, with 90% to 95% found just once. The sequence derives from a female donor with multiple sclerosis, enrolled in a pregnancy study. The chain couples TRBV6-1 to TRBJ2-5; 12 nucleotides line up with TRBD2. The closer fit of TRBJ2-7 to the DNA end suggests the J call may be wrong. The material was peripheral blood, obtained in the third trimester of pregnancy. CDR3 nucleotides: TGTGCCAGCACCCTAGCGGGAGGGAATTCCTACGAGCAGTACTTC. This gives the protein CASTLAGGNSYEQYF.